The rows below give T cell receptor beta chains drawn from one sample of a study of T cell responses to AZD1222 COVID-19 vaccine. Here immunoSEQ multiplex PCR was the method, and the copy in TCRdb shows in-frame clones only, minus some. This table has about 140,000 clones, roughly nine tenths appearing once. The sequencing used peripheral blood, collected 28 days after the second dose of the MenACWY control vaccine. The receptors derive from an adult who received the MenACWY meningococcal vaccine as a control. Each CDR3 is given with its conserved first and last residue. The D gene is left open where the match is weak. Not all rows give a size; the values are once, few, many and, for expanded clones, a class.

clone_size: NA
d_call: NA
j_call: TRBJ1-5
v_call: TRBV7-3
cdr3_nt: TGTGCCAGCAGCTTAACAGGGGATAGCAATCAGCCCCAGCATTTT
cdr3_aa: CASSLTGDSNQPQHF

clone_size: NA
d_call: TRBD2
j_call: TRBJ2-7
v_call: TRBV24-1
cdr3_nt: TGTGCCACCAGTGATTCATCCGGGAGGGGTCGCTACGAGCAGTACTTC
cdr3_aa: CATSDSSGRGRYEQYF

clone_size: NA
d_call: TRBD2
j_call: TRBJ2-2
v_call: TRBV6-2/TRBV6-3
cdr3_nt: TGTGCCAGCAGTCGAGGAGCGGGAGGAGGGACCGGGGAGCTGTTTTTT
cdr3_aa: CASSRGAGGGTGELFF

clone_size: NA
d_call: NA
j_call: TRBJ2-5
v_call: TRBV5-1
cdr3_nt: TGCGCCAGCAGCTTGGGGCACAGAGGCCAAGAGACCCAGTACTTC
cdr3_aa: CASSLGHRGQETQYF

clone_size: NA
d_call: NA
j_call: TRBJ2-2
v_call: TRBV4-3
cdr3_nt: TGCGCCAGCAGCCCCAACCCGACGTGGAACACCGGGGAGCTGTTTTTT
cdr3_aa: CASSPNPTWNTGELFF

clone_size: once
d_call: NA
j_call: TRBJ2-7
v_call: TRBV4-3
cdr3_nt: TGCGCCAGCAGCCAAGATCGTCGGGCACCCTACGAGCAGTACTTC
cdr3_aa: CASSQDRRAPYEQYF

clone_size: NA
d_call: TRBD1
j_call: TRBJ1-4
v_call: TRBV28
cdr3_nt: TGTGCCAGCAGTTTCGCGGGACAGGGGCGTTTTGGAGAAAAACTGTTTTTT
cdr3_aa: CASSFAGQGRFGEKLFF

clone_size: NA
d_call: NA
j_call: TRBJ2-7
v_call: TRBV29-1
cdr3_nt: TGCAGCGTTGAAGGAGAACGCGAGCAGTACTTC
cdr3_aa: CSVEGEREQYF

clone_size: NA
d_call: NA
j_call: TRBJ2-2
v_call: TRBV20-1
cdr3_nt: TGCAGTGCTAGAGGGGCCGGGGAGCTGTTTTTT
cdr3_aa: CSARGAGELFF

clone_size: NA
d_call: NA
j_call: TRBJ1-1
v_call: TRBV6-5
cdr3_nt: TGTGCCAGCAGTTTGGACAGAGTGAACACTGAAGCTTTCTTT
cdr3_aa: CASSLDRVNTEAFF

clone_size: few
d_call: NA
j_call: TRBJ1-4
v_call: TRBV6-5
cdr3_nt: TGTGCCAGCAGTACGGACCGGGACCCCGATGAAAAACTGTTTTTT
cdr3_aa: CASSTDRDPDEKLFF

clone_size: NA
d_call: NA
j_call: TRBJ2-7
v_call: TRBV27
cdr3_nt: TGTGCCAGCAGCTCCGACAGGAACGAGCAGTACTTC
cdr3_aa: CASSSDRNEQYF

clone_size: NA
d_call: NA
j_call: TRBJ2-1
v_call: TRBV3-1/TRBV3-2
cdr3_nt: TGTGCCAGCAGCCCACATCCGGGGGCGCGGAGCAATGAGCAGTTCTTC
cdr3_aa: CASSPHPGARSNEQFF

clone_size: NA
d_call: NA
j_call: TRBJ1-1
v_call: TRBV7-3
cdr3_nt: TGTGCCAGCAGCTTAACTATCCGGGGCGATGAAGCTTTCTTT
cdr3_aa: CASSLTIRGDEAFF

clone_size: NA
d_call: NA
j_call: TRBJ1-1
v_call: TRBV30
cdr3_nt: TGTGCCTGGAGTCGCCTGGGCGCGAACACTGAAGCTTTCTTT
cdr3_aa: CAWSRLGANTEAFF

clone_size: once
d_call: TRBD2
j_call: TRBJ2-7
v_call: TRBV28
cdr3_nt: TGTGCCAGCAGCAGGACTAGCGGGGACACCTACGAGCAGTACTTC
cdr3_aa: CASSRTSGDTYEQYF

clone_size: NA
d_call: TRBD1
j_call: TRBJ2-3
v_call: TRBV5-5
cdr3_nt: TGTGCCTCCTCCGGGACAGGGTCTCATACGCAGTATTTT
cdr3_aa: CASSGTGSHTQYF

clone_size: NA
d_call: NA
j_call: TRBJ2-5
v_call: TRBV5-5
cdr3_nt: TGTGCCAGCAGAGTCCACCTTAGCGGAGAGACCCAGTACTTC
cdr3_aa: CASRVHLSGETQYF

clone_size: NA
d_call: NA
j_call: TRBJ1-2
v_call: TRBV12-5
cdr3_nt: TGTGCTAGTGGCCGGGGGACGGAGGAAGTCAACTATGGCTACACCTTC
cdr3_aa: CASGRGTEEVNYGYTF

clone_size: NA
d_call: NA
j_call: TRBJ1-5
v_call: TRBV10-3
cdr3_nt: TGTGCCATCAGTGAGAGGGAGAGCAATCAGCCCCAGCATTTT
cdr3_aa: CAISERESNQPQHF

clone_size: NA
d_call: NA
j_call: TRBJ2-7
v_call: TRBV3-1/TRBV3-2
cdr3_nt: TGTGCCAGCAGCCCTCGCGTAAGCTCCTACGAGCAGTACTTC
cdr3_aa: CASSPRVSSYEQYF

clone_size: NA
d_call: TRBD2
j_call: TRBJ2-5
v_call: TRBV5-1
cdr3_nt: TGCGCCAGCAGCTTGGCCCCTAGCGGGGGGCGAGAGACCCAGTACTTC
cdr3_aa: CASSLAPSGGRETQYF

clone_size: NA
d_call: NA
j_call: TRBJ1-2
v_call: TRBV20-1
cdr3_nt: TGCAGTGCTAGTTTAGGTTTCTACACCTTC
cdr3_aa: CSASLGFYTF

clone_size: NA
d_call: NA
j_call: TRBJ1-4
v_call: TRBV5-1
cdr3_nt: TGCGCCAGCGGACCGGGCGATGAAAAACTGTTTTTT
cdr3_aa: CASGPGDEKLFF

clone_size: NA
d_call: NA
j_call: TRBJ1-5
v_call: TRBV18
cdr3_nt: TGTGCCAGCTCATCAGGGGCTGATCAGCCCCAGCATTTT
cdr3_aa: CASSSGADQPQHF

clone_size: NA
d_call: NA
j_call: TRBJ2-1
v_call: TRBV15
cdr3_nt: TGTGCCACCAGCAGAGATAGATATGGTGGTGTAAATGAGCAGTTCTTC
cdr3_aa: CATSRDRYGGVNEQFF

clone_size: once
d_call: NA
j_call: TRBJ2-3
v_call: TRBV7-2
cdr3_nt: TGTGCCAGCAGCTCCCCCCCCGGGGCTCAGTATTTT
cdr3_aa: CASSSPPGAQYF

clone_size: NA
d_call: TRBD1
j_call: TRBJ2-5
v_call: TRBV6-2/TRBV6-3
cdr3_nt: TGTGCCAGCAGTATATACAGGGGGCAAGAGACCCAGTACTTC
cdr3_aa: CASSIYRGQETQYF

clone_size: NA
d_call: TRBD1
j_call: TRBJ1-2
v_call: TRBV5-1
cdr3_nt: TGCGCCAGCAGCTCCGGACAGGGAGCATCAAGATCGGGGGGCTACACCTTC
cdr3_aa: CASSSGQGASRSGGYTF

clone_size: once
d_call: NA
j_call: TRBJ1-1
v_call: TRBV10-3
cdr3_nt: TGTGCCATCTTCTCCGGGAACACTGAAGCTTTCTTT
cdr3_aa: CAIFSGNTEAFF

clone_size: NA
d_call: NA
j_call: TRBJ1-3
v_call: TRBV28
cdr3_nt: TGTGCCAGCAGGTCCTTGGGGAAATGCTATTTT
cdr3_aa: CASRSLGKCYF

clone_size: NA
d_call: NA
j_call: TRBJ1-3
v_call: TRBV27
cdr3_nt: TGTGCCAGCAAACAGGGAGGTTCCGGAAACACCATATATTTT
cdr3_aa: CASKQGGSGNTIYF

clone_size: NA
d_call: TRBD1
j_call: TRBJ1-5
v_call: TRBV6-5
cdr3_nt: TGTGCCAGCAGCCGAGGGACAGGAAATCAGCCCCAGCATTTT
cdr3_aa: CASSRGTGNQPQHF

clone_size: NA
d_call: NA
j_call: TRBJ2-5
v_call: TRBV27
cdr3_nt: TGTGCCAGCAGTGTTTCGCAGACCAAACAAGAGACCCAGTACTTC
cdr3_aa: CASSVSQTKQETQYF

clone_size: NA
d_call: TRBD1
j_call: TRBJ2-2
v_call: TRBV5-1
cdr3_nt: TGCGCCAGCAGTGAGGGGGCAAACACCGGGGAGCTGTTTTTT
cdr3_aa: CASSEGANTGELFF

clone_size: few
d_call: NA
j_call: TRBJ2-7
v_call: TRBV7-2
cdr3_nt: TGTGCCAGCAGCTTGGACTATCCTCCGTACGAGCAGTACTTC
cdr3_aa: CASSLDYPPYEQYF

clone_size: NA
d_call: TRBD1
j_call: TRBJ2-3
v_call: TRBV28
cdr3_nt: TGTGCCAGCAGTCAATCCCGACAGGGGTGGGATACGCAGTATTTT
cdr3_aa: CASSQSRQGWDTQYF

clone_size: once
d_call: NA
j_call: TRBJ1-1
v_call: TRBV5-1
cdr3_nt: TGCGCCAGCAGCGACAACAGGGAGGACGAAGCTTTCTTT
cdr3_aa: CASSDNREDEAFF

clone_size: once
d_call: NA
j_call: TRBJ1-1
v_call: TRBV18
cdr3_nt: TGTGCCAGCTCACCAGGCCCCATTGAAGCTTTCTTT
cdr3_aa: CASSPGPIEAFF

clone_size: NA
d_call: TRBD2
j_call: TRBJ2-7
v_call: TRBV4-1
cdr3_nt: TGCGCCAGCAGCCATGAGCGGGGAGCGGGGGAAGTTTACGAGCAGTACTTC
cdr3_aa: CASSHERGAGEVYEQYF

clone_size: NA
d_call: NA
j_call: TRBJ2-3
v_call: TRBV14
cdr3_nt: TGTGCCAGCAGCCGTCATGCTACGCAGTATTTT
cdr3_aa: CASSRHATQYF

clone_size: once
d_call: TRBD1
j_call: TRBJ2-7
v_call: TRBV5-1
cdr3_nt: TGCGCCAGCAGCCCTGTAGGGACAGGGGCCCGGCAGTCGACCTACGAGCAGTACTTC
cdr3_aa: CASSPVGTGARQSTYEQYF

clone_size: NA
d_call: NA
j_call: TRBJ2-7
v_call: TRBV6-5
cdr3_nt: TGTGCCAGCAGTACAGGACGGCCTTACGAGCAGTACTTC
cdr3_aa: CASSTGRPYEQYF

clone_size: NA
d_call: TRBD1
j_call: TRBJ1-6
v_call: TRBV2
cdr3_nt: TGTGCCAGCAGTGAAATCGACAGGGTGAGGAGCTCCTATAATTCACCCCTCCACTTT
cdr3_aa: CASSEIDRVRSSYNSPLHF

clone_size: NA
d_call: TRBD1
j_call: TRBJ2-2
v_call: TRBV9
cdr3_nt: TGTGCCAGCAGCGTAGCAGGGGGCCTCACCGGGGAGCTGTTTTTT
cdr3_aa: CASSVAGGLTGELFF

clone_size: NA
d_call: TRBD2
j_call: TRBJ2-5
v_call: TRBV28
cdr3_nt: TGTGCCAGCAGTTGGGGGGGGATACAGACCCAGTACTTC
cdr3_aa: CASSWGGIQTQYF

clone_size: NA
d_call: TRBD2
j_call: TRBJ2-1
v_call: TRBV5-1
cdr3_nt: TGCGCCAGCAGCCTTGGAGGACTAGCGGGAGTTGATGAGCAGTTCTTC
cdr3_aa: CASSLGGLAGVDEQFF

clone_size: once
d_call: TRBD2
j_call: TRBJ2-7
v_call: TRBV5-5
cdr3_nt: TGTGCCAGCAGCTTCGGACTAGCGGACTACGAGCAGTACTTC
cdr3_aa: CASSFGLADYEQYF

clone_size: NA
d_call: NA
j_call: TRBJ1-5
v_call: TRBV27
cdr3_nt: TGTGCCAGCAGTTTCAGGGGACGGGCAGATCAGCCCCAGCATTTT
cdr3_aa: CASSFRGRADQPQHF

clone_size: NA
d_call: NA
j_call: TRBJ2-7
v_call: TRBV5-6
cdr3_nt: TGTGCCAGCAGCTCGGACGGGAAGTACGAGCAGTACTTC
cdr3_aa: CASSSDGKYEQYF

clone_size: NA
d_call: NA
j_call: TRBJ2-1
v_call: TRBV21-1
cdr3_nt: TGTGCCAGCAGCAAAGTTCGCCCAGGGATGGCTGAGCAGTTCTTC
cdr3_aa: CASSKVRPGMAEQFF

clone_size: NA
d_call: TRBD1
j_call: TRBJ1-5
v_call: TRBV2
cdr3_nt: TGTGCCAGCAGCGAGGACAGGGATCAGCCCCAGCATTTT
cdr3_aa: CASSEDRDQPQHF

clone_size: NA
d_call: TRBD1
j_call: TRBJ1-4
v_call: TRBV7-2
cdr3_nt: TGTGCCAGCAGCCAATCCGGGACAGGGGCTGAAAAACTGTTTTTT
cdr3_aa: CASSQSGTGAEKLFF

clone_size: NA
d_call: TRBD1
j_call: TRBJ2-5
v_call: TRBV24-1
cdr3_nt: TGTGCCACCAGCCTGACAGGGGGCGGCGAGACCCAGTACTTC
cdr3_aa: CATSLTGGGETQYF

clone_size: once
d_call: NA
j_call: TRBJ2-7
v_call: TRBV3-1/TRBV3-2
cdr3_nt: TGTGCCAGCAGCAAGGGTCCAGGGAGCGAGCAGTACTTC
cdr3_aa: CASSKGPGSEQYF

clone_size: once
d_call: NA
j_call: TRBJ2-7
v_call: TRBV1
cdr3_nt: TGCACCAGCAGCCAAGCGGAAGGGACCAGCGTCTCCTACGAGCAGTACTTC
cdr3_aa: CTSSQAEGTSVSYEQYF

clone_size: NA
d_call: TRBD2
j_call: TRBJ2-7
v_call: TRBV7-2
cdr3_nt: TGTGCCAGCAGCTTAGGGGCTAGCGGGGGGACCTCCTACGAGCAGTACTTC
cdr3_aa: CASSLGASGGTSYEQYF

clone_size: NA
d_call: NA
j_call: TRBJ1-1
v_call: TRBV19
cdr3_nt: TGTGCCAGTAGGGACTCCGGGGTGAACACTGAAGCTTTCTTT
cdr3_aa: CASRDSGVNTEAFF

clone_size: NA
d_call: NA
j_call: TRBJ2-5
v_call: TRBV29-1
cdr3_nt: TGCAGCGTTTGGTCGGGAGGGGGCGGCGAGACCCAGTACTTC
cdr3_aa: CSVWSGGGGETQYF

clone_size: NA
d_call: TRBD1
j_call: TRBJ1-5
v_call: TRBV10-3
cdr3_nt: TGTGCCATCAGTGACCAGGGGGGGATCAGCAATCAGCCCCAGCATTTT
cdr3_aa: CAISDQGGISNQPQHF